Listed below are T cell receptor beta chains from one sample, sequenced in a study of CD8+ T cells in alopecia areata. The method was immunoSEQ multiplex PCR; TCRdb's version includes in-frame clones alone and lacks a portion of them. Of approximately 210,000 clones in the sample, roughly 70% are singletons; the top ten hold 1.3%. The sample consisted of CD4+ T cells sorted from blood, taken between weeks 47 and 50, from a patient treated with tofacitinib. Receptors were obtained from a human donor with alopecia areata. CDR3s include the opening cysteine and the closing phenylalanine or tryptophan. Fields, in order: D gene, clone size, V gene, J gene, CDR3 protein, CDR3 DNA. D genes are given only for firm matches. Clone size is shown for a subset of rows, as once, few, many or a class of expanded clone.

NA	NA	TRBV29-1	TRBJ2-2	CSVEETALNTGELFF	TGCAGCGTTGAGGAGACAGCTTTGAACACCGGGGAGCTGTTTTTT
TRBD1	NA	TRBV29-1	TRBJ1-4	CSVARGQEKLFF	TGCAGCGTTGCCAGGGGGCAGGAAAAACTGTTTTTT
TRBD2	NA	TRBV5-6	TRBJ2-7	CASSALAGTTYEQYF	TGTGCCAGCAGCGCCCTAGCGGGCACCACCTACGAGCAGTACTTC
NA	NA	TRBV29-1	TRBJ1-1	CSVGRNTEAFF	TGCAGCGTTGGACGTAACACTGAAGCTTTCTTT
TRBD1	few	TRBV7-9	TRBJ2-2	CASSLTGETGELFF	TGTGCCAGCAGCCTAACAGGGGAAACCGGGGAGCTGTTTTTT
NA	once	TRBV11-3	TRBJ2-5	CASSAVLGGRETQYF	TGTGCCAGCAGCGCCGTCCTTGGCGGGCGGGAGACCCAGTACTTC
NA	few	TRBV11-2	TRBJ2-7	CASRHRLREQYF	TGTGCCAGCAGACACAGGTTGCGGGAGCAGTACTTC
TRBD2	NA	TRBV30	TRBJ2-1	CAWSVVLGRGDEQFF	TGTGCCTGGAGTGTAGTGCTGGGGAGGGGCGATGAGCAGTTCTTC
NA	few	TRBV10-3	TRBJ2-5	CAISERGGQETQYF	TGTGCCATCAGTGAGAGAGGGGGCCAAGAGACCCAGTACTTC
NA	NA	TRBV29-1	TRBJ1-2	CSVEDLEEPYGYTF	TGCAGCGTTGAAGATCTCGAGGAACCCTATGGCTACACCTTC
TRBD1	NA	TRBV7-2	TRBJ2-4	CASSSDRANIQYF	TGTGCCAGCAGCTCCGACAGGGCTAACATTCAGTACTTC
NA	NA	TRBV6-1	TRBJ2-4	CASSENSRILAKNIQYF	TGTGCCAGCAGTGAAAACAGTCGAATTCTAGCCAAAAACATTCAGTACTTC
NA	few	TRBV19	TRBJ2-1	CASRMGSSSYNEQFF	TGTGCCAGTAGGATGGGCAGTAGCTCCTACAATGAGCAGTTCTTC
NA	NA	TRBV30	TRBJ2-1	CAWSGGTLNEQFF	TGTGCCTGGAGTGGGGGGACGCTCAATGAGCAGTTCTTC
NA	NA	TRBV29-1	TRBJ1-1	CSVEQGQAFF	TGCAGCGTTGAGCAGGGTCAAGCTTTCTTT
TRBD2	NA	TRBV6-5	TRBJ2-7	CASSRGLATTYEQYF	TGTGCCAGCAGCCGAGGACTAGCGACAACCTACGAGCAGTACTTC
NA	NA	TRBV29-1	TRBJ2-4	CSVDVGNIQYF	TGCAGCGTTGATGTGGGAAACATTCAGTACTTC
NA	few	TRBV15	TRBJ2-2	CATSRDPISTGELFF	TGTGCCACCAGCAGAGACCCGATTTCCACCGGGGAGCTGTTTTTT